The next 13 T cell receptor beta chains were all read from a single sample in a study of T cell responses to AZD1222 COVID-19 vaccine. Method: immunoSEQ multiplex PCR; TCRdb's copy keeps in-frame clones and lacks some. The sample lists roughly 180,000 clones, roughly nine tenths occurring once. Specimen: peripheral blood, collected on day 0 of AZD1222 vaccination. Source of these receptors: an adult in good health.

This chain uses TRBV27 with TRBJ2-7, with D perhaps matching TRBD2 (6 bases). V lost 3 bases and J lost 3, with 12 bases in between. The CDR3 contains 14 residues. Germline CDR1 MNHEY, CDR2 SMNVEV (reference sequence). For the CDR3, the DNA is TGTGCCAGCAGTTTTGCGGCGGGGCGCTACGAGCAGTACTTC. Translated: CASSFAAGRYEQYF.

The rearrangement links TRBV5-1 to TRBJ2-1, with 10 bases identical to TRBD1. From germline, CDR1 is SGHRS and CDR2 YFSETQ. CDR3 length equals 15 residues. Trimming cost V 4 bases and J 4 bases; bases outside gene matches: 5. The CDR3 DNA reads as TGCGCCAGCAGCGGGGGACAGGGGACGTACAATGAGCAGTTCTTC. Amino acid sequence: CASSGGQGTYNEQFF.

The chain is built from TRBV28 and TRBJ1-6; TRBD1 aligns across 8 bases. The V gene end was trimmed by 11 bases and the J gene end by 5 bases; junction bases not matched to a gene: 8. Looked up from germline, CDR1 is MDHEN and CDR2 is SYDVKM. CDR3 length: 14 amino acids. The CDR3 spells CAVDRGSNNSPLHF. As DNA, the CDR3 is TGTGCCGTCGACAGGGGTAGCAATAATTCACCCCTCCACTTT. The whole variable domain, filled in from reference TRBV28 and TRBJ1-6, reads DVKVTQSSRYLVKRTGEKVFLECVQDMDHENMFWYRQDPGLGLRLIYFSYDVKMKEKGDIPEGYSVSREKKERFSLILESASTNQTSMYLCAVDRGSNNSPLHFGNGTRLTVT.

Here the CDR3 reads CASSSYTAGRAFF. The CDR3 coding sequence is TGTGCCAGCAGCTCATACACGGCGGGACGCGCTTTCTTT. The V call is TRBV7-9, the J call TRBJ1-1; tentatively, D is TRBD1 (5 bases). The germline gives CDR1 SEHNR, CDR2 FQNEAQ (reference sequence). The CDR3 consists of 13 residues. V was pared by 4 bases and J by 11 bases, with 17 bases between.

The V and J genes are TRBV19 and TRBJ1-5; D gene unclear. Trimming took 3 bases from V and 4 from J, leaving 10 bases between them. CDR1 and CDR2 (germline): LNHDA, SQIVND (reference sequence). The CDR3 has 14 amino acids. CDR3 in DNA: TGTGCCAGTAGTATTCGTGGCAGAAATCAGCCCCAGCATTTT. Translation: CASSIRGRNQPQHF.

This chain uses TRBV7-8 with TRBJ2-7; 11 bases match TRBD1. Germline CDR1 is SGHVS and CDR2 is FQNEAQ. This CDR3 is 19 amino acids long. The J segment lost 1 base and the V segment lost 6 bases, leaving 17 bases of the junction unmatched. The CDR3 DNA reads TGTGCCAGCAGTTCGCAGGACAGGGGGCTCGTTTCCAGTTCCTACGAGCAGTACTTC. Amino acid sequence: CASSSQDRGLVSSSYEQYF.

The chain combines TRBV11-2 with TRBJ2-1; 14 nucleotides align to TRBD2. This CDR3 is built from 17 residues. Germline values: CDR1 SGHAT, CDR2 FQNNGV. V dropped 6 bases and J dropped 7; count of bases not matched to a gene: 11. In DNA, the CDR3 is TGTGCCAGCAGAATTAACCCGGGACTAGCGGGGGCTAATGAGCAGTTCTTC. Encoded protein: CASRINPGLAGANEQFF.

This clone appeared once. The chain has TRBV18 and TRBJ2-3, with 7 bases that match TRBD2. The germline V gene encodes CDR1 KGHSH and CDR2 LQKENI. This CDR3 comprises 16 residues. Trimming at V came to 3 bases and at J to 2 bases, leaving 8 bases not matched to a gene. The CDR3 region has the DNA TGTGCCAGCTCACCCGATCGGGAGGCAACCACAGATACGCAGTATTTT. Its translation: CASSPDREATTDTQYF. The variable domain in full, completed from reference TRBV18 and TRBJ2-3, reads NAGVMQNPRHLVRRRGQEARLRCSPMKGHSHVYWYRQLPEEGLKFMVYLQKENIIDESGMPKERFSAEFPKEGPSILRIQQVVRGDSAAYFCASSPDREATTDTQYFGPGTRLTVL.

This clone was seen only a few times. The chain recombines TRBV25-1 with TRBJ2-4; 7 bases are a match to TRBD1. The CDR3 has 15 residues. V shed 3 bases, J shed 5 bases, and the junction held 7 bases outside the gene matches. The germline CDR1 and CDR2 sequences are MGHDK and SYGVNS. CDR3 in amino acids: CASSDDRDSQNIQYF. The CDR3, as DNA: TGTGCCAGCAGTGACGACCGGGACAGCCAAAACATTCAGTACTTC.

V and J are TRBV25-1 and TRBJ2-7; weak D call: TRBD2 (5 bases). Germline V gene sequence: CDR1 MGHDK, CDR2 SYGVNS. V gave up 9 bases and J gave up 12 bases, with 12 bases separating them. The CDR3 has 9 residues. CDR3 region: CASSGCLYV. The CDR3 DNA is TGTGCCAGTTCGGGGTGCCTGTACGTC.

In DNA form, the CDR3 reads TGTGCCAGCAGCTTAGTATTTAGGACAGGGCCGAACACCGGGGAGCTGTTTTTT. Translated, it gives CASSLVFRTGPNTGELFF. The chain joins TRBV11-3 to TRBJ2-2; TRBD1 matches 8 bases. The trim removed 1 base at V and 0 bases at J, leaving 7 bases unmatched. This CDR3 is built from 18 residues. CDR1 and CDR2 (germline): SGHNT, YENEEA.

This chain connects TRBV28 to TRBJ1-2; no clear D gene. V was cut by 4 bases and J by 0 bases, with 15 bases left in between. Germline V gives CDR1 MDHEN, CDR2 SYDVKM. The CDR3 is 16 residues long. The CDR3: CASSWIPQDSNYGYTF. The CDR3 DNA sequence: TGTGCCAGCAGTTGGATCCCCCAGGATTCTAACTATGGCTACACCTTC.

This rearrangement joins TRBV7-6 to TRBJ2-1, with TRBD2 matching over 8 bases. The CDR3 spans 17 residues. Germline CDR1 reads SGHVS; CDR2 reads FNYEAQ. The V and J ends lost 5 bases and 4 bases, in that order; junction bases with no gene match: 13. CDR3 DNA sequence: TGTGCCAGCAGCCCACTACCGCCGGGGGGGGGTTACAATGAGCAGTTCTTC. Residues: CASSPLPPGGGYNEQFF.